A selection of T cell receptor beta chains follows, all from one sample in a study of shared clonotypes between healthy human individuals. The assay was immunoSEQ multiplex PCR, and TCRdb's table has in-frame clones only and misses some. The repertoire holds 740,000 or so clones, with roughly 73% as singletons. The sequenced sample was memory CD4+ T cells sorted from blood. These receptors came from a woman aged 25 to 45 in good health. Both conserved end residues are trimmed from each CDR3. Clone size is shown for a subset of rows, as once, few, many or a class of expanded clone.

J gene	CDR3 length	clone size	V gene	CDR3 protein
TRBJ2-1	10	NA	TRBV28	ASSSQLNEQF
TRBJ1-1	12	NA	TRBV10-3	AISAGPSGTEAF
TRBJ1-1	12	NA	TRBV13	ASSHRDRDTEAF
TRBJ2-5	10	few	TRBV5-4	ASSLDEETQY
TRBJ2-7	14	once	TRBV19	ASSMGRGSISYEQY
TRBJ2-2	14	NA	TRBV29-1	SVEDPLAGHTGELF
TRBJ2-4	16	NA	TRBV18	ASSPQGLAGGSGSIQY
TRBJ2-3	14	NA	TRBV4-2	ASSQVFGLDTDTQY
TRBJ1-1	13	once	TRBV5-1	ASSNGRTGGTEAF
TRBJ1-5	13	NA	TRBV28	ASSLTAISNQPQH
TRBJ2-7	14	NA	TRBV27	ASSLSGTAGSYEQY
TRBJ1-5	13	NA	TRBV28	ASSFIQGAAQPQH
TRBJ2-5	10	few	TRBV27	ASRSGGETQY
TRBJ2-1	9	few	TRBV7-9	ASSSQNEQF
TRBJ2-7	14	NA	TRBV27	ASSLSGGAGPYEQY
TRBJ2-3	12	NA	TRBV29-1	SVEGARVPDTQY
TRBJ1-1	15	NA	TRBV25-1	ASRPTAGTGMNTEAF
TRBJ2-5	11	NA	TRBV5-1	ASSLVLAGEQY
TRBJ1-1	13	NA	TRBV4-2	ASSQVQGEYSEAF
TRBJ2-7	10	once	TRBV28	ASSLLGDEQY
TRBJ1-5	11	NA	TRBV6-1	ASRTAGNQPQH
TRBJ2-6	12	NA	TRBV18	ASRRGFGANVLT
TRBJ1-2	12	NA	TRBV19	ASRPGQDLYGYT
TRBJ2-3	14	NA	TRBV4-1	ASSQAGTSSTDTQY
TRBJ2-5	9	few	TRBV30	AWSLGGDQY
TRBJ2-3	9	NA	TRBV29-1	SVTGGDTQY
TRBJ1-2	13	NA	TRBV4-1	ASSQVGSGNYGYT
TRBJ1-1	11	few	TRBV19	ASSQSPGTEAF
TRBJ1-5	12	NA	TRBV19	ASNPGGGYQPQH
TRBJ1-1	12	NA	TRBV5-1	ASSHPGPNTEAF
TRBJ2-5	13	NA	TRBV2	ASSPNNYNQETQY
TRBJ1-3	14	NA	TRBV28	ASSFLTRSSGNTIY
TRBJ2-3	11	NA	TRBV27	ASTPRNADTQY
TRBJ2-5	11	many	TRBV6-1	ASSVRGQETQY
TRBJ1-6	11	NA	TRBV5-1	ASRSGFDSPLH
TRBJ2-3	14	NA	TRBV28	ASSNSWKARTDTQY
TRBJ2-7	13	NA	TRBV11-2	ASSQHSGIVYEQY